The source of this T cell receptor beta chain is a study of T cells in Graves' hyperthyroidism and ophthalmopathy. There were TCR beta CDR3 regions amplified from RNA transcripts. HTBI primers were the set used in a first-round RT-PCR of the TCR CDR3. From the multiplex PCR reads, TCRdb called clonotypes with MiXCR, one entry per CDR3 protein. The table records 360,000 or so distinct CDR3 sequences, approximately 18% of them present only once. The PBMCs were sourced from fresh peripheral blood (about 9.7 ml). This CDR3 contains 14 residues. Trimming stripped 4 bases from V and 5 bases from J, with 14 bases between. CDR1 SNHLY and CDR2 FYNNEI come from the germline V gene. Study observations and caveats: In simple terms, a model built on 13 V-J features told ophthalmopathy apart from stable hyperthyroidism. Blood also showed most of the thyroid clonotypes that were expanded above 0.001.

This clonotype showed up many times. Antigen: not known. The source of this sequence is a woman between 40 and 50 years old with Graves' ophthalmopathy. The chain employs TRBV2 and TRBJ2-5, with D possibly being TRBD2 (6 bases). Sequencing input: blood. The CDR3: CASSASNSGETQYF. The DNA for the CDR3 is TGTGCCAGCAGTGCCTCGAATAGCGGCGAGACCCAGTACTTC.